The 19 T cell receptor beta chains below were found in one sample sequenced in a study of T-cell reconstitution after alpha-beta-depleted transplantation in children (dated by TCRdb to the mid-2010s). The sample's treatment or condition label is to be understood as: allogeneic hematopoietic cell transplantation with graft depleted of TCRalphabeta T cells and CD19 B cells. Library prep was done by PCR. The data were produced on an Illumina HiSeq 2500. To normalize quantification of the TCRbeta repertoire, the TCR libraries were built with molecular barcoding that relied on unique molecular identifiers. TCRdb took the public reads, trimmed them with fastp at Q25, ran MiXCR for clone calling and kept in-frame beta chains. Entries are consolidated by CDR3 protein sequence, retaining the most common genes and DNA. The sample table contains 600,000 to 800,000 distinct CDR3 sequences; only one count was recorded for roughly 13% of them. The ten largest clones capture around 0.8% of the sample.

The sample was PBMCs, taken before TCRalphabeta/CD19-depleted stem cell transplant. The receptors here all came from a girl aged 2 to 9 with congenital amegakaryocytic thrombocytopenia, due to receive a stem cell transplant.

This clonotype was picked up many times. The genes are TRBV20-1 and TRBJ1-1; 7 bases align to TRBD1. Germline V gene sequence: CDR1 DFQATT, CDR2 SNEGSKA (reference sequence). The length of the CDR3 is 15 residues. V was clipped by 2 bases and J by 1 base; unmatched bases: 7. The CDR3 loop is CSARLPTGWNTEAFF. Here the CDR3 DNA reads TGCAGTGCTAGACTCCCGACAGGGTGGAACACTGAAGCTTTCTTT.

The chain carries TRBV27 and TRBJ2-7; the D gene is possibly TRBD1 (5 bases). Germline CDR1 is MNHEY and CDR2 is SMNVEV (reference sequence). The CDR3 contains 14 residues. Trimming took 8 bases from V and 2 from J, leaving 16 bases between them. CDR3 nucleotides: TGTGCCAGCGCACCGTTTAAGGGGACCTACGAGCAGTACTTC. The encoded protein is CASAPFKGTYEQYF.

This clonotype came up a few times. The V and J genes are TRBV20-1 and TRBJ1-2; D gene uncertain. Germline values: CDR1 DFQATT, CDR2 SNEGSKA (reference sequence). CDR3 size: 14 residues. V lost 1 base and J lost 0, with 9 bases in between. CDR3 nucleotide sequence: TGCAGTGCTAGAGTCCGCTCGACTAACTATGGCTACACCTTC. Translating it yields CSARVRSTNYGYTF.

This sequence joins TRBV7-2 and TRBJ2-7, with D hard to call. Germline CDR1 reads SGHTA; CDR2 reads FQGNSA. Between the trimmed V and J ends, which lost 4 bases and 1 base, there was a span of 11 bases. There are 14 residues in the CDR3. The CDR3 loop reads CASSSGLRSYEQYF. The CDR3 DNA reads as TGTGCCAGCAGCTCCGGTCTAAGGTCCTACGAGCAGTACTTC.

This clonotype was seen many times. This chain links TRBV7-2 with TRBJ2-5; 15 bases agree with TRBD2. Germline loops: CDR1 SGHTA, CDR2 FQGNSA. The V gene end was trimmed by 4 bases and the J gene end by 2 bases; junction bases not matched to a gene: 2. The CDR3 sequence is 16 residues long. The CDR3 nucleotides are TGTGCCAGCAGCTGGGGACTAGCGGGAGGACAAGAGACCCAGTACTTC. Translated, it gives CASSWGLAGGQETQYF.

This clonotype was observed at least ten times. The rearrangement uses TRBV5-1 and TRBJ2-3; D is possibly TRBD1 (6 bases). The germline V gene has CDR1 SGHRS and CDR2 YFSETQ. CDR3 length equals 14 residues. The V and J ends lost 5 bases and 6 bases respectively, with 16 bases between them. The CDR3 sequence: CASSLNTGLDTQYF. The CDR3, as DNA: TGCGCCAGCAGTCTTAATACAGGGCTCGATACGCAGTATTTT.

This clonotype was detected only a few times. The genes are TRBV18 and TRBJ2-3; D might be TRBD1 (5 bases). V was pared by 3 bases and J by 2 bases, with 15 bases between. CDR3 length equals 16 residues. Germline-derived CDR1 and CDR2 are KGHSH and LQKENI. The CDR3 is CASSPTRARDTDTQYF. The CDR3 coding sequence is TGTGCCAGCTCACCCACCAGGGCCAGGGACACAGATACGCAGTATTTT.

There are a few counts of this clonotype. The chain couples TRBV3-1 to TRBJ2-2, with 9 bases lining up with TRBD2. V shed 4 bases and J 6 bases; nucleotides not matched to a gene: 3. The germline gives CDR1 LGHDT, CDR2 YNNKEL (reference sequence). There are 14 residues in the CDR3. This CDR3 is CASSPAGGPGELFF. DNA of the CDR3: TGTGCCAGCAGCCCAGCGGGAGGCCCCGGGGAGCTGTTTTTT.

Here the CDR3 reads CASSNRGRAGGGTDTQYF. The CDR3 DNA sequence: TGCGCCAGCAGCAACAGGGGGCGAGCGGGAGGAGGCACAGATACGCAGTATTTT. The chain recombines TRBV5-1 with TRBJ2-3; the D gene could be TRBD1 or TRBD2 (9 bases each). CDR3 length: 18 amino acids. The V gene's germline CDR1 is SGHRS and CDR2 YFSETQ. V was cut by 4 bases and J by 1 base, with 22 bases left in between.

This clonotype was counted between two and nine times. CDR3 nucleotides: TGTGCCAGCAGCCCAGTGGGGACACGGGACCGCAGAACTGAAGCTTTCTTT. Translating gives CASSPVGTRDRRTEAFF. J is TRBJ1-1 and V is TRBV7-9; a weak D match, TRBD1 (6 bases). CDR1 and CDR2 from the germline V gene are SEHNR and FQNEAQ (reference sequence). Trimming stripped 5 bases from V and 5 bases from J, with 24 bases between. The CDR3 contains 17 residues.

This clonotype was recorded a few times. The chain links TRBV5-1 to TRBJ1-5, with D possibly matching TRBD1 (6 bases). Trimming removed 4 bases at V and 1 base at J, with 12 bases between. CDR1 SGHRS and CDR2 YFSETQ come from the germline V gene. This CDR3 spans 15 amino acids. Here the CDR3 DNA reads TGCGCCAGCAGCGCCGGGGGCGAGAGCAATCAGCCCCAGCATTTT. As protein: CASSAGGESNQPQHF.

This clonotype has at least ten counts. This rearrangement joins TRBV12-3 or TRBV12-4 to TRBJ2-1; D is possibly TRBD2 (6 bases). This CDR3 has 13 amino acids. Deletions cut 8 bases from V and 5 bases from J, with 13 bases between. DNA of the CDR3: TGTGCCAGCCGGGAGTTGGGAAACAATGAGCAGTTCTTC. As protein: CASRELGNNEQFF.

In its sample, this clonotype was seen many times. The rearrangement uses TRBV5-1 and TRBJ2-7, with D tentatively TRBD1 (5 bases). This CDR3 has 14 amino acids. V shed 0 bases and J shed 6 bases, with 13 bases lying between them. Germline V gene lookup returns CDR1 SGHRS and CDR2 YFSETQ. The CDR3 is CASSLGLTVGEQYF. Here the CDR3 DNA reads TGCGCCAGCAGCTTGGGTTTGACAGTGGGCGAGCAGTACTTC.

The chain carries TRBV28 and TRBJ2-1; no firm D call. V lost 5 bases to trimming and J lost 2 bases, with 16 bases between them. This CDR3 has 16 amino acids. From germline, CDR1 is MDHEN and CDR2 SYDVKM. Here the CDR3 reads CASSPTPGPTYNEQFF. CDR3 coding DNA: TGTGCCAGCAGTCCCACCCCGGGCCCTACCTACAATGAGCAGTTCTTC.

The chain joins TRBV5-1 to TRBJ2-7; no clear D. Germline loops: CDR1 SGHRS, CDR2 YFSETQ. The V gene lost 7 bases and the J gene lost 3 bases, with 23 bases spanning the gap. CDR3 length: 16 residues. This chain's CDR3 is CASDPWSCPENYEQYF. The CDR3 nucleotides are TGCGCCAGCGACCCGTGGAGTTGCCCCGAGAACTACGAGCAGTACTTC.

This clonotype was observed a single time. CDR3 nucleotides: TGTGCCAGCAGTTTAGCGCCCGGACTAGCGGGGGGACAAGAGACCCAGTACTTC. Its protein is CASSLAPGLAGGQETQYF. The rearrangement uses TRBV12-3 or TRBV12-4 and TRBJ2-5; 14 positions agree with TRBD2. CDR3 length equals 18 residues. The junction had 5 bases not matched to a gene; V was cut back by 0 bases and J by 2 bases.

The V call is TRBV14, the J call TRBJ2-1; 7 bases are shared with TRBD1. The CDR3 loop spans 15 amino acids. Germline assignment: CDR1 SGHDN and CDR2 FVKESK. V was clipped by 0 bases and J by 8 bases; unmatched bases: 7. CDR3 amino acids: CASSQEGGWSDEQFF. The CDR3 DNA follows: TGTGCCAGCAGCCAAGAAGGGGGCTGGTCCGATGAGCAGTTCTTC.

In this sample, this clonotype turned up many times. The chain is built from TRBV29-1 and TRBJ2-5; no definite D call. V gave up 0 bases and J gave up 9 bases, with 11 bases separating them. Germline V gives CDR1 SQVTM, CDR2 ANQGSEA. The length of the CDR3 is 12 residues. In DNA form, the CDR3 reads TGCAGCGTTGAAGATGAAATAGGGCCCCAGTACTTC. Residues: CSVEDEIGPQYF.

This clonotype came up a few times. The chain joins TRBV20-1 to TRBJ2-5; tentative D call: TRBD2 (6 bases). Between the trimmed V and J ends, which lost 4 bases and 1 base, there was a span of 7 bases. The germline V gene has CDR1 DFQATT and CDR2 SNEGSKA (reference sequence). CDR3 size: 12 residues. CDR3 sequence reads: CSAILAQETQYF. CDR3 coding DNA: TGCAGTGCTATACTAGCCCAAGAGACCCAGTACTTC.